Below, 21 T cell receptor beta chains from the same sample are listed, as sequenced in a study of cytomegalovirus exposure and HLA in healthy donors (dated by TCRdb to 2016 to 2017). Library preparation used the immunoSEQ multiplex PCR assay. The multiplex PCR relied on a mix of 60 forward primers for TCR Vbeta segments and 13 reverse primers for TCR Jbeta segments. This immuneACCESS table, as held by TCRdb, lists in-frame sequences with V and J called but not all clones. Of the missing ones, under half trace to an unresolved V gene in checked studies; the others have no known cause. This sample gives about 120,000 clones in total; almost 80% of them show up just once. Approximately 1.4% of the sample is in the top ten clones. The sequenced sample was PBMCs. These receptors all come from a female donor in good health and CMV-seronegative.

This clone was found a few times. The chain is built from TRBV4-3 and TRBJ1-4, with 8 bases that match TRBD1. Germline assignment: CDR1 LGHNA and CDR2 YSLEER. J gave up 7 bases and V 2 bases, and 6 bases lay outside the gene matches. The CDR3 has 15 amino acids. In DNA, the CDR3 is TGCGCCAGCAGCCAAAGCAGGGGGCGCGGTGAAAAACTGTTTTTT. Translating it yields CASSQSRGRGEKLFF.

This clone was seen more than once but under ten times. The chain uses TRBV6-1 and TRBJ2-7; D perhaps matches TRBD1 (5 bases). Germline CDR1 MNHNS, CDR2 SASEGT. Trimming pared 7 bases from V and 2 bases from J, leaving 9 bases between. This CDR3 region has 12 residues. The CDR3 DNA reads as TGTGCCAGCAACCAGGGCCCCTACGAGCAGTACTTC. It specifies CASNQGPYEQYF.

V usage is TRBV29-1 and J usage is TRBJ1-4, with D unclear. Between the trimmed V and J ends, which lost 1 base and 8 bases, there was a span of 11 bases. Per germline, CDR1 SQVTM and CDR2 ANQGSEA. This CDR3 is built from 13 residues. CDR3 nucleotides: TGCAGCGTTGAAGCAACTCGAGGGGAAAAACTGTTTTTT. The encoded protein is CSVEATRGEKLFF.

The chain is built from TRBV30 and TRBJ2-7; 13 nucleotides line up with TRBD2. Trimming took 0 bases from V and 4 from J; bases not matched to a gene: 3. CDR3 size: 15 residues. Per the germline V gene, CDR1 is GTSNPN and CDR2 is SVGIG (reference sequence). The CDR3 DNA sequence: TGTGCCTGGAGTGTAGTGGGACTAGCGGGATACGAGCAGTACTTC. This sequence encodes CAWSVVGLAGYEQYF.

The chain uses TRBV18 and TRBJ1-1; 10 bases match TRBD1. Trimming at V came to 4 bases and at J to 3 bases, leaving 5 bases not matched to a gene. The CDR3 runs to 15 residues. CDR1 is KGHSH, CDR2 LQKENI, per germline. CDR3 sequence: CASSHGGQGYTEAFF. Here the CDR3 DNA reads TGTGCCAGCTCACATGGGGGACAGGGGTACACTGAAGCTTTCTTT.

This clone was observed a few times. This sequence joins TRBV30 and TRBJ2-7; 8 bases match TRBD2. From germline, CDR1 is GTSNPN and CDR2 SVGIG (reference sequence). The CDR3 extends over 15 amino acids. V was pared by 0 bases and J by 6 bases, with 10 bases of the junction left unmatched. The CDR3 DNA is TGTGCCTGGAGTGTACAAACTAGCGGAGGCGGCGAGCAGTACTTC. This codes for CAWSVQTSGGGEQYF.

J is TRBJ1-5 and V is TRBV9; tentative D call: TRBD1 (5 bases). The CDR3 consists of 15 residues. CDR1 and CDR2 from the germline V gene are SGDLS and YYNGEE. The V end was cut by 0 bases, the J end by 5 bases, with 12 bases between. The CDR3 nucleotides are TGTGCCAGCAGCGTAGGGGTAAGGGGCGATCAGCCCCAGCATTTT. Translated, it gives CASSVGVRGDQPQHF.

The chain carries TRBV7-2 and TRBJ1-3; no clear D. CDR1 is SGHTA and CDR2 is FQGNSA in the germline V gene. V dropped 3 bases and J dropped 2 bases, with 11 bases sitting between them. The CDR3 loop spans 15 amino acids. The chain's CDR3 is CASSLQAITGNTIYF. The DNA for the CDR3 is TGTGCCAGCAGCTTGCAGGCAATTACTGGAAACACCATATATTTT.

The chain uses TRBV11-3 and TRBJ2-2; TRBD2 agrees at 8 bases. V lost 0 bases to trimming and J lost 1 base; unmatched junction nucleotides: 4. This CDR3 spans 17 amino acids. Germline V gene lookup returns CDR1 SGHNT and CDR2 YENEEA. Here the CDR3 reads CASSLDVTSENTGELFF. CDR3 sequence (DNA): TGTGCCAGCAGCTTAGACGTGACTAGCGAGAACACCGGGGAGCTGTTTTTT. The variable domain in full, with the rest retrieved from reference TRBV11-3 and TRBJ2-2, is EAGVVQSPRYKIIEKKQPVAFWCNPISGHNTLYWYLQNLGQGPELLIRYENEEAVDDSQLPKDRFSAERLKGVDSTLKIQPAELGDSAVYLCASSLDVTSENTGELFFGEGSRLTVL.

The chain couples TRBV30 to TRBJ2-1; D possibly corresponds to TRBD2 (6 bases). The CDR3 is 13 amino acids. Trimming shortened V by 3 bases and J by 2 bases, and 8 bases separated the two germline ends. The germline V gene encodes CDR1 GTSNPN and CDR2 SVGIG (reference sequence). The CDR3 region has the DNA TGTGCCTGGAGATGGGGGGCCTACAATGAGCAGTTCTTC. Translating gives CAWRWGAYNEQFF.

Only one count was recorded for this clone. This chain uses TRBV7-8 with TRBJ1-5, with 8 nucleotides matching TRBD1. V shed 4 bases and J 1 base; nucleotides not matched to a gene: 3. CDR3 length: 15 amino acids. CDR1 and CDR2 (germline): SGHVS, FQNEAQ. DNA of the CDR3: TGTGCCAGCAGCTGGGGGGACAGGAGCAATCAGCCCCAGCATTTT. Translating gives CASSWGDRSNQPQHF. Full variable domain (missing parts from reference TRBV7-8 and TRBJ1-5): GAGVSQSPRYKVAKRGQDVALRCDPISGHVSLFWYQQALGQGPEFLTYFQNEAQLDKSGLPSDRFFAERPEGSVSTLKIQRTQQEDSAVYLCASSWGDRSNQPQHFGDGTRLSIL.

The chain recombines TRBV25-1 with TRBJ1-5; D call uncertain. Trimming left V 4 bases short and J 7 bases short, with 14 bases between. CDR1 is MGHDK and CDR2 is SYGVNS in the germline V gene. The length of the CDR3 is 14 residues. Written as DNA, the CDR3 is TGTGCCAGCAGTGGGTCAGGAGGCAGACAGCCCCAGCATTTT. Amino acid sequence: CASSGSGGRQPQHF.

CDR3 DNA: TGTGCCTGGAGGACGGGCGGCTATAGCGGGAGGCCTAGGGATGAGCAGTTCTTC. This translates into CAWRTGGYSGRPRDEQFF. The V gene is TRBV30, the J gene TRBJ2-1; 10 bases are shared with TRBD2. CDR1 and CDR2 (germline): GTSNPN, SVGIG (reference sequence). The trim removed 3 bases at V and 8 bases at J, leaving 19 bases unmatched. The CDR3 loop spans 18 amino acids.

The genes are TRBV4-3 and TRBJ1-2, with TRBD1 as a possible D gene (6 bases). The CDR3 consists of 15 residues. Trimming took 0 bases from V and 8 from J, leaving 16 bases between them. CDR1 LGHNA and CDR2 YSLEER come from the germline V gene. The CDR3 protein is CASSQDSWGRGGYTF. In nucleotides, the CDR3 is TGCGCCAGCAGCCAAGATAGCTGGGGGCGAGGAGGCTACACCTTC.

This chain joins TRBV18 and TRBJ2-7, with 11 bases matching TRBD2. The CDR3 is 16 residues long. J lost 3 bases, V lost 2 bases, and 6 bases had no gene match. Germline lookup yields CDR1 KGHSH and CDR2 LQKENI. The CDR3 bases are TGTGCCAGCTCACCAACTAGCGGGAGCCTCAACTACGAGCAGTACTTC. Its translation: CASSPTSGSLNYEQYF.

This chain uses TRBV5-1 with TRBJ1-3; D possibly corresponds to TRBD1 (6 bases). This CDR3 contains 17 residues. CDR1 and CDR2 (germline): SGHRS, YFSETQ. Deletions cut 3 bases from V and 0 bases from J, with 16 bases between. The DNA of the CDR3 is TGCGCCAGCAGCTCACGGGGACAAACACTCTCTGGAAACACCATATATTTT. It specifies CASSSRGQTLSGNTIYF.

The chain has TRBV5-6 and TRBJ1-1; 7 bases agree with TRBD1. Trimming at V came to 1 base and at J to 6 bases, leaving 3 bases not matched to a gene. CDR3 length equals 13 residues. CDR1 is SGHDT and CDR2 is YYEEEE in the germline V gene. In DNA form, the CDR3 reads TGTGCCAGCAGCTTGCGACAGGGCCCTGAAGCTTTCTTT. The encoded protein is CASSLRQGPEAFF.

This rearrangement joins TRBV23-1 to TRBJ2-2, with TRBD2 matching 7 bases. TRBV23-1 is flagged as an ORF with uncertain function. The trim removed 4 bases at V and 4 bases at J, leaving 18 bases unmatched. CDR3 size: 19 residues. The CDR3 nucleotides are TGCGCCAGCAGTCGTTTCCGGCCGGCCGGACTAGTGTCCACCGGGGAGCTGTTTTTT. It encodes CASSRFRPAGLVSTGELFF.

V usage is TRBV4-3 and J usage is TRBJ2-7; 9 nucleotides match TRBD2. The length of the CDR3 is 16 residues. Looked up from germline, CDR1 is LGHNA and CDR2 is YSLEER. V was pared by 0 bases and J by 1 base, with 4 bases of the junction left unmatched. This CDR3 reads CASSQDYSGSSYEQYF. The CDR3 region has the DNA TGCGCCAGCAGCCAAGATTATAGCGGGAGTTCCTACGAGCAGTACTTC.

The chain combines TRBV28 with TRBJ2-3; 12 nucleotides line up with TRBD2. CDR1 is MDHEN and CDR2 is SYDVKM in the germline V gene. The ends lost 3 bases at V and 2 bases at J; junction bases unmatched: 9. This CDR3 spans 18 amino acids. For the CDR3, the DNA is TGTGCCAGCAGTTTCTCACCGACTAGCGGGAGCCTCACAGATACGCAGTATTTT. The encoded protein is CASSFSPTSGSLTDTQYF.

CDR3 sequence reads: CASSQGSYEQYF. In DNA, the CDR3 is TGTGCCAGCAGTCAGGGCTCCTACGAGCAGTACTTC. This chain links TRBV28 with TRBJ2-7; D may be TRBD1 (5 bases). In germline, CDR1 is MDHEN, CDR2 SYDVKM. CDR3 length: 12 amino acids. V was trimmed by 5 bases and J by 0 bases, leaving 5 bases between them.